This T cell receptor beta chain stems from a study of control samples from healthy donors and cancer patients. Germline loops: CDR1 DFQATT, CDR2 SNEGSKA (reference sequence). V was shortened by 3 bases and J by 1 base, with 15 bases between the two germline ends. CDR3 length: 15 amino acids. The table came from immunoSEQ multiplex PCR; TCRdb's copy has only in-frame clones and leaves some out. The table has more than 90,000 clones, roughly 91% seen once. The sample consisted of blood. The clonotype comes from a man aged 25 to 40 in good health. The V call is TRBV20-1, the J call TRBJ1-1; D ambiguous. The CDR3 region is CSASRPAARNTEAFF. CDR3 in DNA: TGCAGTGCTAGTCGTCCGGCAGCTCGGAACACTGAAGCTTTCTTT.